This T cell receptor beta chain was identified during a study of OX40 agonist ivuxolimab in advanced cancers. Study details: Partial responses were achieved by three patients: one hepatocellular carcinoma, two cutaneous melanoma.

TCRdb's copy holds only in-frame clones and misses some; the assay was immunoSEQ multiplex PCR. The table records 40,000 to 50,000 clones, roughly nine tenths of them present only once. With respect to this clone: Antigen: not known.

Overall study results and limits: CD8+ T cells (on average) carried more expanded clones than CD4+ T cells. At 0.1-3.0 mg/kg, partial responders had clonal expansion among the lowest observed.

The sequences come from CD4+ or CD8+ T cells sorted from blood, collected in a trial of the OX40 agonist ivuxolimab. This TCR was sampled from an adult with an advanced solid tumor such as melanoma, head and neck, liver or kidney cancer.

The CDR3 is CASSQDWVGYTF. Written as DNA, the CDR3 is TGTGCCAGCAGCCAAGATTGGGTGGGCTACACCTTC. This chain uses TRBV14 with TRBJ1-2; D call uncertain. The CDR3 totals 12 residues. V lost 0 bases to trimming and J lost 8 bases, with 7 bases between them. Germline assignment: CDR1 SGHDN and CDR2 FVKESK. Using reference TRBV14 and TRBJ1-2 for the parts outside the CDR3, the full variable domain is EAGVTQFPSHSVIEKGQTVTLRCDPISGHDNLYWYRRVMGKEIKFLLHFVKESKQDESGMPNNRFLAERTGGTYSTLKVQPAELEDSGVYFCASSQDWVGYTFGSGTRLTVV.